The 10 T cell receptor beta chains reported below all come from one sample, sequenced in a study of Graves' ophthalmopathy and Graves' hyperthyroidism. RNA transcripts were the source from which TCR beta CDR3 regions were amplified. Second-round multiplex PCR came after first-round RT-PCR with HTBI primers. TCRdb used MiXCR to reprocess the multiplex PCR reads, holding one entry per CDR3 protein. The table shows some 390,000 distinct CDR3 sequences, with around 19% occurring only once. Sequences were obtained from peripheral blood. The receptor set was obtained from a woman aged 18-29 years with Graves' ophthalmopathy.

This clonotype was seen repeatedly, ten times or more. CDR3 nucleotides: TGCAGCGTTGTAGGCCAAGGGAACACCGGGGAGCTGTTTTTT. Translation gives CSVVGQGNTGELFF. V is TRBV29-1 and J is TRBJ2-2; D unresolved. Germline V gene lookup returns CDR1 SQVTM and CDR2 ANQGSEA. There are 14 residues in the CDR3. Trimming took 4 bases from V and 1 from J, leaving 10 bases between them.

This clonotype has ten or more counts. The chain has TRBV30 and TRBJ2-7, with 11 positions matching TRBD2. The ends lost 2 bases at V and 5 bases at J; junction bases unmatched: 8. The length of the CDR3 is 15 residues. In germline, CDR1 is GTSNPN, CDR2 SVGIG (reference sequence). For the CDR3, the DNA is TGTGCCTGGAGTCGTACTAGCGGGAGAATCGACGAGCAGTACTTC. Protein product: CAWSRTSGRIDEQYF.

This clonotype was seen a few times. This chain connects TRBV7-2 to TRBJ2-7; 7 bases fit TRBD1. The V gene's germline CDR1 is SGHTA and CDR2 FQGNSA. The CDR3 is 14 residues long. The V and J ends lost 6 bases and 5 bases, in that order; junction bases with no gene match: 10. As DNA, the CDR3 is TGTGCCAGCAGACCCCTCGGGACAGATAACGAGCAGTACTTC. Translation gives CASRPLGTDNEQYF.

This clonotype was counted ten times or more. The chain employs TRBV9 and TRBJ1-1; no reliable D call. V lost 0 bases and J 4 bases, leaving 16 bases between the germline ends. The CDR3 contains 16 residues. CDR1 is SGDLS and CDR2 is YYNGEE in the germline V gene. The DNA of the CDR3 is TGTGCCAGCAGCGTAGGAGGAGAGATAGGGCGCACTGAAGCTTTCTTT. Protein: CASSVGGEIGRTEAFF.

This chain joins TRBV11-3 and TRBJ2-7; 11 positions match TRBD2. Germline trimming cut 5 bases from V and 4 bases from J; bases unmatched to any gene: 7. Looked up from germline, CDR1 is SGHNT and CDR2 is YENEEA. The CDR3 runs to 15 residues. In nucleotides, the CDR3 is TGTGCCAGCAGCAATATAGCGGGAGGGGAATACGAGCAGTACTTC. It specifies CASSNIAGGEYEQYF.

This clonotype was found many times. The chain couples TRBV6-2 or TRBV6-3 to TRBJ2-7; TRBD2 matches 11 bases. The CDR3 runs to 18 residues. Germline V gives CDR1 MNHEY, CDR2 SVGEGT. J gave up 7 bases and V 2 bases, and 16 bases lay outside the gene matches. CDR3 residues: CASSYALTRGLAGGEQYF. DNA for the CDR3: TGTGCCAGCAGTTACGCCCTGACACGGGGCCTAGCGGGGGGAGAGCAGTACTTC.

At least ten counts were recorded for this clonotype. The chain is built from TRBV6-5 and TRBJ1-5, with 8 bases identical to TRBD1. Germline lookup yields CDR1 MNHEY and CDR2 SVGAGI. This CDR3 has 15 amino acids. The V and J ends lost 5 bases and 0 bases, in that order; junction bases with no gene match: 3. The DNA of the CDR3 is TGTGCCAGCAGTCGTACAGGGGGTAGCAATCAGCCCCAGCATTTT. The encoded protein is CASSRTGGSNQPQHF.

This clonotype showed up many times. The gene calls are TRBV20-1 and TRBJ1-5, with D unclear. V lost 2 bases to trimming and J lost 0 bases, with 8 bases between them. The V gene's germline CDR1 is DFQATT and CDR2 SNEGSKA (reference sequence). CDR3 length: 14 amino acids. The CDR3 loop reads CSARSPYSNQPQHF. The CDR3 DNA sequence: TGCAGTGCTAGAAGTCCTTATAGCAATCAGCCCCAGCATTTT.

The CDR3, as DNA: TGCGCCAGCAAAGGGACAGACACTGAAGCTTTCTTT. Translation gives CASKGTDTEAFF. The chain recombines TRBV10-1 with TRBJ1-1; 7 nucleotides line up with TRBD1. CDR1 and CDR2 (germline): WNHNN, SYGVQD (reference sequence). Unmatched junction bases numbered 2, after V lost 7 bases and J lost 3 bases. This CDR3 region has 12 residues.

The table lists this clonotype with many counts. The CDR3: CAGYWTGGIQPQHF. The CDR3 DNA sequence: TGTGCCGGGTACTGGACAGGGGGCATTCAGCCCCAGCATTTT. The rearrangement joins TRBV6-5 to TRBJ1-5; TRBD1 matches at 11 bases. Germline-derived CDR1 and CDR2 are MNHEY and SVGAGI. V was pared by 11 bases and J by 6 bases, with 9 bases of the junction left unmatched. The CDR3 totals 14 residues.